The 4 T cell receptor beta chains presented below share a single source sample, sequenced in a study of blood T cell repertoires in COVID-19. The assay was immunoSEQ multiplex PCR, and TCRdb's table has in-frame clones only and misses some. The data show about 400,000 clones, roughly nine tenths seen once. Sequenced: PBMCs or T cells enriched from blood (not recorded which). These receptors all stem from a woman under 40 who had recovered from COVID-19.

The rearrangement joins TRBV6-4 to TRBJ1-1; TRBD1 matches 8 bases. With V trimmed by 5 bases and J by 1 base, 9 bases remained unmatched. This CDR3 contains 16 residues. CDR1 is MRHNA and CDR2 is SNTAGT in the germline V gene. The CDR3 region is CASSPTPGQGNTEAFF. Written as DNA, the CDR3 is TGTGCCAGCAGTCCCACCCCCGGACAGGGGAACACTGAAGCTTTCTTT.

This chain's CDR3 is CSVLGQAGTEAFF. The CDR3 DNA sequence: TGCAGCGTCCTCGGACAGGCGGGCACTGAAGCTTTCTTT. The V and J genes are TRBV29-1 and TRBJ1-1; the match to TRBD1 covers 7 bases. Germline V gives CDR1 SQVTM, CDR2 ANQGSEA. The length of the CDR3 is 13 residues. Trimming at V came to 6 bases and at J to 4 bases, leaving 8 bases not matched to a gene. The full variable domain, in which reference TRBV29-1 and TRBJ1-1 provide the parts outside the CDR3, is SAVISQKPSRDICQRGTSLTIQCQVDSQVTMMFWYRQQPGQSLTLIATANQGSEATYESGFVIDKFPISRPNLTFSTLTVSNMSPEDSSIYLCSVLGQAGTEAFFGQGTRLTVV.

CDR3 protein: CASSPRQGGYSPLHF. Written as DNA, the CDR3 is TGTGCCAGCAGCCCACGACAGGGTGGGTATTCACCCCTCCACTTT. The chain recombines TRBV9 with TRBJ1-6; 7 bases match TRBD1. J was trimmed by 8 bases and V by 4 bases; bases with no gene match: 9. CDR1 SGDLS and CDR2 YYNGEE come from the germline V gene. The CDR3 consists of 15 residues.

The chain recombines TRBV3-1 (or the pseudogene TRBV3-2) with TRBJ1-2; D ambiguous. CDR3 length equals 15 residues. Trimming removed 4 bases at V and 6 bases at J, with 18 bases between. Germline CDR1 is LGHDT and CDR2 is YNNKEL (reference sequence). CDR3 DNA sequence: TGTGCCAGCAGCCCCCCAGGTCGGTCTCTCAATGGCTACACCTTC. Translating it yields CASSPPGRSLNGYTF.